Presented here are 20 T cell receptor beta chains from one specimen sequenced in a study of regulatory T cells. Primers: 52 TRBV forward and 13 TRBJ reverse. TCRdb's copy holds only in-frame clones and misses some; the assay was immunoSEQ multiplex PCR. The sample has over 20,000 clones; roughly 88% are singletons. Study-level results: Hydrophobic residues at CDR3 positions 6 and 7 were enriched in conventional CD4+ T cells of CD3G-deficient patients.

These TCRs are of unknown antigen specificity. The sequenced material came from conventional CD4+ T cells sorted from blood. All receptors come from a child between 5 and 17 years old with CD3G deficiency.

This chain joins TRBV6-1 and TRBJ2-5, with 9 bases aligning to TRBD2. The assigned J gene may be wrong: the sequence end matches TRBJ2-7 better. The CDR3 sequence is 18 residues long. The germline V gene has CDR1 MNHNS and CDR2 SASEGT. The CDR3: CASSEDSGRGDLFYEQYF. CDR3 DNA: TGTGCCAGCAGTGAAGATAGCGGGAGAGGGGATCTCTTCTACGAGCAGTACTTC.

The chain employs TRBV5-1 and TRBJ2-5; 12 nucleotides match TRBD2. Germline CDR1 is SGHRS and CDR2 is YFSETQ. The CDR3 consists of 19 residues. V dropped 0 bases and J dropped 5; count of bases not matched to a gene: 14. The CDR3 DNA is TGCGCCAGCAGCTTGGTCGCGGGAGGACTAGCGGGAAGAGGCGAGACCCAGTACTTC. Amino acid sequence: CASSLVAGGLAGRGETQYF. Supplemented by reference TRBV5-1 and TRBJ2-5, the full variable domain reads KAGVTQTPRYLIKTRGQQVTLSCSPISGHRSVSWYQQTPGQGLQFLFEYFSETQRNKGNFPGRFSGRQFSNSRSEMNVSTLELGDSALYLCASSLVAGGLAGRGETQYFGPGTRLLVL.

V usage is TRBV10-3 and J usage is TRBJ2-6; D possibly matches TRBD1 or TRBD2 (5 bases each). The germline V gene has CDR1 ENHRY and CDR2 SYGVKD. Trimming shortened V by 4 bases and J by 3 bases, and 13 bases separated the two germline ends. CDR3 length equals 16 residues. CDR3 in amino acids: CAISAQGANGANVLTF. For the CDR3, the DNA is TGTGCCATCAGTGCTCAGGGAGCGAATGGGGCCAACGTCCTGACTTTC.

This clone occurred once. The V gene is TRBV11-1, the J gene TRBJ2-3; D gene uncertain. Trimming took off 4 bases at V and 2 bases at J, with 10 bases between the two ends. The CDR3 extends over 14 amino acids. CDR1 is SGHAT, CDR2 FQDESV, per germline (reference sequence). CDR3 amino acids: CASSSLEVTDTQYF. CDR3 DNA sequence: TGTGCCAGCAGCTCCCTAGAGGTCACAGATACGCAGTATTTT.

The chain has TRBV6-1 and TRBJ1-2; D unresolved. V dropped 6 bases and J dropped 4 bases, with 9 bases sitting between them. The CDR3 totals 12 residues. Germline assignment: CDR1 MNHNS and CDR2 SASEGT. CDR3 loop: CASSPTGYGYTF. CDR3 DNA: TGTGCCAGCAGCCCGACGGGCTATGGCTACACCTTC.

This clone was recorded a few times. The chain couples TRBV5-1 to TRBJ2-7; 7 positions match TRBD1. The CDR3 totals 14 residues. Germline loops: CDR1 SGHRS, CDR2 YFSETQ. Unmatched junction bases numbered 6, after V lost 3 bases and J lost 3 bases. In nucleotides, the CDR3 is TGCGCCAGCAGCTCGAAAGGGACAGACTACGAGCAGTACTTC. Protein sequence: CASSSKGTDYEQYF.

The rearrangement joins TRBV6-1 to TRBJ1-5; perhaps TRBD1 as D (5 bases). V was cut by 6 bases and J by 5 bases, with 11 bases left in between. Germline CDR1 is MNHNS and CDR2 is SASEGT. The CDR3 is 13 residues long. CDR3 DNA sequence: TGTGCCAGCAGCCGGGGCCCCTATCAGCCCCAGCATTTT. Translation: CASSRGPYQPQHF.

The chain is built from TRBV5-1 and TRBJ1-2; D remains ambiguous. The germline gives CDR1 SGHRS, CDR2 YFSETQ. V gave up 4 bases and J gave up 4 bases, with 11 bases separating them. The CDR3 has 13 amino acids. The CDR3 loop reads CASSVGGFYGYTF. The CDR3 DNA follows: TGCGCCAGCAGCGTCGGAGGATTCTATGGCTACACCTTC.

CDR3 DNA: TGTGCCAGCAGCTTACGCGGACAGGAAGCTTTCTTT. Translating gives CASSLRGQEAFF. The genes are TRBV7-9 and TRBJ1-1; D is possibly TRBD1 (6 bases). V lost 2 bases, J lost 8 bases, and 9 bases lay in between. From germline, CDR1 is SEHNR and CDR2 FQNEAQ (reference sequence). This CDR3 contains 12 residues. Full variable domain (missing parts from reference TRBV7-9 and TRBJ1-1): DTGVSQNPRHKITKRGQNVTFRCDPISEHNRLYWYRQTLGQGPEFLTYFQNEAQLEKSRLLSDRFSAERPKGSFSTLEIQRTEQGDSAMYLCASSLRGQEAFFGQGTRLTVV.

The chain links TRBV6-1 to TRBJ1-1; D unclear. V was clipped by 3 bases and J by 1 base, with 9 bases between them. CDR3 size: 14 residues. CDR1 is MNHNS, CDR2 SASEGT, per germline. CDR3 loop: CASSDRHENTEAFF. CDR3 bases: TGTGCCAGCAGTGACCGACACGAGAACACTGAAGCTTTCTTT.

This rearrangement joins TRBV5-1 to TRBJ2-5, with 7 bases aligning to TRBD1. CDR3 length: 13 amino acids. Looked up from germline, CDR1 is SGHRS and CDR2 is YFSETQ. J was trimmed by 2 bases and V by 2 bases; bases with no gene match: 0. The CDR3 sequence: CASSLQGQETQYF. CDR3 DNA sequence: TGCGCCAGCAGCTTACAGGGGCAAGAGACCCAGTACTTC.

The CDR3, as DNA: TGTGCCAGCAGCTTAAGGGCTAGCGGACTCAACACCGGGGAGCTGTTTTTT. As protein: CASSLRASGLNTGELFF. The V gene is TRBV7-9, the J gene TRBJ2-2; 7 bases line up with TRBD2. The CDR3 loop spans 17 amino acids. The germline gives CDR1 SEHNR, CDR2 FQNEAQ (reference sequence). J lost 2 bases, V lost 2 bases, and 8 bases had no gene match.

This clone has just a few counts. This rearrangement joins TRBV7-8 to TRBJ2-7; TRBD2 agrees at 12 bases. The CDR3 length is 14 residues. V was clipped by 5 bases and J by 6 bases; unmatched bases: 5. Germline-derived CDR1 and CDR2 are SGHVS and FQNEAQ. The CDR3 reads CASSAGLAGTEQYF. Written as DNA, the CDR3 is TGTGCCAGCAGCGCTGGACTAGCGGGAACCGAGCAGTACTTC. The full variable domain, with the rest looked up from reference TRBV7-8 and TRBJ2-7, is GAGVSQSPRYKVAKRGQDVALRCDPISGHVSLFWYQQALGQGPEFLTYFQNEAQLDKSGLPSDRFFAERPEGSVSTLKIQRTQQEDSAVYLCASSAGLAGTEQYFGPGTRLTVT.

This clone was observed a handful of times. CDR3 region: CASSLDGRSGNTIYF. CDR3 nucleotides: TGTGCCAGCAGCTTAGACGGACGGTCTGGAAACACCATATATTTT. J is TRBJ1-3 and V is TRBV7-9; D is unclear. The CDR3 consists of 15 residues. Germline V CDR1 and CDR2: SEHNR, FQNEAQ (reference sequence). V gave up 1 base and J gave up 1 base, with 8 bases separating them.

This clone was seen a few times. This chain joins TRBV19 and TRBJ2-1; TRBD2 matches 9 bases. This CDR3 has 18 residues. V trimming: 5 bases; J trimming: 1 base; junction bases outside the gene matches: 12. CDR1 is LNHDA and CDR2 is SQIVND in the germline V gene (reference sequence). The CDR3 bases are TGTGCCAGTAGTGGGTCCTGGCGGGAGGGCCTTTCCTACAATGAGCAGTTCTTC. Translation gives CASSGSWREGLSYNEQFF.

The chain carries TRBV5-1 and TRBJ1-1, with D perhaps TRBD1 (6 bases). This CDR3 spans 13 amino acids. Trimming took off 6 bases at V and 3 bases at J, with 12 bases between the two ends. Germline V lookup: CDR1 SGHRS, CDR2 YFSETQ. The CDR3 region is CASKQGWDTEAFF. In DNA form, the CDR3 reads TGCGCCAGCAAACAGGGCTGGGACACTGAAGCTTTCTTT. The whole variable domain, remainder taken from reference TRBV5-1 and TRBJ1-1, is KAGVTQTPRYLIKTRGQQVTLSCSPISGHRSVSWYQQTPGQGLQFLFEYFSETQRNKGNFPGRFSGRQFSNSRSEMNVSTLELGDSALYLCASKQGWDTEAFFGQGTRLTVV.

The chain couples TRBV6-1 to TRBJ2-3, with D possibly TRBD2 on 5 matching bases. The CDR3 is 14 residues long. CDR1 is MNHNS and CDR2 is SASEGT in the germline V gene. V dropped 3 bases and J dropped 4 bases, with 11 bases sitting between them. As DNA, the CDR3 is TGTGCCAGCAGTGATCGAAGGCGGGCAGATACGCAGTATTTT. It yields the protein CASSDRRRADTQYF.

The chain links TRBV30 to TRBJ2-1, with TRBD2 matching over 8 bases. V dropped 2 bases and J dropped 7; count of bases not matched to a gene: 10. Germline V gene data show CDR1 as GTSNPN and CDR2 as SVGIG (reference sequence). CDR3 size: 15 residues. CDR3 region: CAWSRSGLARNEQFF. The CDR3 nucleotides read TGTGCCTGGAGTCGGTCCGGACTAGCTCGAAATGAGCAGTTCTTC. The full variable domain, in which reference TRBV30 and TRBJ2-1 provide the parts outside the CDR3, is SQTIHQWPATLVQPVGSPLSLECTVEGTSNPNLYWYRQAAGRGLQLLFYSVGIGQISSEVPQNLSASRPQDRQFILSSKKLLLSDSGFYLCAWSRSGLARNEQFFGPGTRLTVL.

This rearrangement joins TRBV5-1 to TRBJ2-3; 7 bases align to TRBD1. The germline CDR1 and CDR2 sequences are SGHRS and YFSETQ. J was trimmed by 5 bases and V by 1 base; bases with no gene match: 1. CDR3 length: 13 amino acids. DNA for the CDR3: TGCGCCAGCAGCTTGACAGGGGTAGATACGCAGTATTTT. As protein: CASSLTGVDTQYF.

The chain couples TRBV19 to TRBJ2-2; TRBD2 matches at 10 bases. Per the germline V gene, CDR1 is LNHDA and CDR2 is SQIVND (reference sequence). The CDR3 is made up of 14 amino acids. V trimming: 4 bases; J trimming: 5 bases; junction bases outside the gene matches: 1. Written as DNA, the CDR3 is TGTGCCAGTAGTACGGGACTAGCGACCGGGGAGCTGTTTTTT. It translates to CASSTGLATGELFF.